A single sample is the source of the 15 T cell receptor beta chains below, sequenced in a study of shared clonotypes between healthy human individuals. Some clones are missing from TCRdb's copy, which holds only in-frame ones; the method was immunoSEQ multiplex PCR. Seen here are some 2.3 million clones, 85% to 95% observed once, and the top ten hold about 0.41%. The material sequenced was naive CD4+ T cells from PBMCs. Described subset: CD45RA+ positively selected. These receptors all stem from a man between 18 and 35 years old in good health. Some clones in this sample may be carry-over from other donors' samples.

The V call is TRBV4-3, the J call TRBJ2-5; 14 positions match TRBD2. Germline loops: CDR1 LGHNA, CDR2 YSLEER. The CDR3 is 16 amino acids. V lost 1 base to trimming and J lost 5 bases; unmatched junction nucleotides: 3. The CDR3, as DNA: TGCGCCAGCAGCCAAGGACTAGCGGGAGGGGGGGAGACCCAGTACTTC. Encoded protein: CASSQGLAGGGETQYF.

The chain uses TRBV29-1 and TRBJ2-4, with D possibly TRBD2 on 5 matching bases. Trimming left V 7 bases short and J 9 bases short, with 22 bases between. The germline V gene has CDR1 SQVTM and CDR2 ANQGSEA. The CDR3 loop spans 14 amino acids. The CDR3 DNA sequence: TGCAGCGGTGCAAGAGGGAGAAACCTCGGCATTCAGTACTTC. It is translated as CSGARGRNLGIQYF.

The chain recombines TRBV18 with TRBJ1-2; 7 bases align to TRBD1. The CDR3 length is 16 residues. V gave up 3 bases and J gave up 0 bases; unmatched junction bases: 7. Per the germline V gene, CDR1 is KGHSH and CDR2 is LQKENI. The CDR3 nucleotides read TGTGCCAGCTCACCCGAGTGGACAGGAGCTAACTATGGCTACACCTTC. Translating it yields CASSPEWTGANYGYTF.

The rearrangement uses TRBV10-1 and TRBJ2-1, with D unclear. The CDR3 loop spans 12 amino acids. Deletions cut 3 bases from V and 10 bases from J, with 10 bases between. Germline V gives CDR1 WNHNN, CDR2 SYGVQD (reference sequence). CDR3 DNA sequence: TGCGCCAGCAGTGATCCCTGGCGGGAGCAGTTCTTC. Translated, it gives CASSDPWREQFF.

The chain is built from TRBV9 and TRBJ2-2; D is undetermined. V lost 3 bases and J 5 bases, leaving 11 bases between the germline ends. Germline V CDR1 and CDR2: SGDLS, YYNGEE. CDR3 length: 14 amino acids. CDR3 DNA sequence: TGTGCCAGCAGCGCCTCGCTAGGGACCGGGGAGCTGTTTTTT. Translating gives CASSASLGTGELFF.

The rearrangement joins TRBV11-2 to TRBJ2-5, with D maybe TRBD2 (5 bases). This CDR3 has 14 amino acids. The germline CDR1 and CDR2 sequences are SGHAT and FQNNGV. Trimming took 7 bases from V and 2 from J, leaving 14 bases between them. The CDR3 protein is CASTLRRFQETQYF. In DNA, the CDR3 is TGTGCCAGCACCCTCCGGAGGTTTCAAGAGACCCAGTACTTC. The complete variable domain, with remaining parts taken from reference TRBV11-2 and TRBJ2-5, reads EAGVAQSPRYKIIEKRQSVAFWCNPISGHATLYWYQQILGQGPKLLIQFQNNGVVDDSQLPKDRFSAERLKGVDSTLKIQPAKLEDSAVYLCASTLRRFQETQYFGPGTRLLVL.

V and J are TRBV11-2 and TRBJ1-2; TRBD1 matches at 9 bases. The CDR3 consists of 15 residues. Germline-derived CDR1 and CDR2 are SGHAT and FQNNGV. After removal of 1 base from V and 8 bases from J, the junction contained 8 bases not matched to a gene. CDR3 region: CASSLGGQGPGGYTF. The CDR3 coding sequence is TGTGCCAGCAGCTTAGGAGGACAGGGGCCCGGGGGCTACACCTTC.

The chain combines TRBV5-1 with TRBJ2-6; D remains ambiguous. The germline V and J ends were trimmed by 5 bases and 10 bases, with 7 bases remaining between them. The germline gives CDR1 SGHRS, CDR2 YFSETQ. The CDR3 is 11 amino acids. The CDR3 nucleotides are TGCGCCAGCAGGACGACTAACGTCCTGACTTTC. Protein sequence: CASRTTNVLTF.

This chain joins TRBV7-2 and TRBJ1-5; possibly TRBD1 for D (5 bases). The CDR3 is 15 residues long. Germline CDR1 reads SGHTA; CDR2 reads FQGNSA. With 5 bases removed from V and 4 bases from J, the gap between germline ends came to 15 bases. The CDR3 bases are TGTGCCAGCAGCGCAACCTCCCGGGGGAATCAGCCCCAGCATTTT. This codes for CASSATSRGNQPQHF.

This chain uses TRBV7-8 with TRBJ1-1; D ambiguous. CDR1 SGHVS and CDR2 FQNEAQ come from the germline V gene. The CDR3 loop spans 15 amino acids. Trimming cost V 3 bases and J 1 base, with 12 bases left between them. The CDR3 DNA follows: TGTGCCAGCAGCTTTGCCCCTCCTCCGAACACTGAAGCTTTCTTT. Translation gives CASSFAPPPNTEAFF.

The sample holds one count of this clone. The chain joins TRBV2 to TRBJ2-1, with 14 positions matching TRBD2. The CDR3 runs to 16 residues. Germline loops: CDR1 SNHLY, CDR2 FYNNEI. The trim removed 4 bases at V and 4 bases at J, leaving 3 bases unmatched. In nucleotides, the CDR3 is TGTGCCAGCAGTGGACGACTAGCGGGAGGGTACAATGAGCAGTTCTTC. The encoded protein is CASSGRLAGGYNEQFF.

The chain links TRBV28 to TRBJ2-1, with 10 bases identical to TRBD2. The CDR3 loop spans 17 amino acids. The germline gives CDR1 MDHEN, CDR2 SYDVKM. V was pared by 5 bases and J by 7 bases, with 14 bases of the junction left unmatched. The CDR3 here is CASSPGGLAGVGNEQFF. CDR3 in DNA: TGTGCCAGCAGTCCCGGAGGGCTAGCGGGAGTCGGAAATGAGCAGTTCTTC.

Turning to this clone: Other DNA sequences in this specimen translate into the identical CDR3. The rearrangement links TRBV9 to TRBJ1-1, with TRBD1 identical over 10 bases. The CDR3 is made up of 14 amino acids. The germline V gene has CDR1 SGDLS and CDR2 YYNGEE. V shed 6 bases and J 1 base; nucleotides not matched to a gene: 3. The CDR3 nucleotides are TGTGCCAGCACCCGGACAGGGGGGAACACTGAAGCTTTCTTT. Encoded protein: CASTRTGGNTEAFF.

The chain has TRBV6-1 and TRBJ2-7; the D gene is possibly TRBD2 (5 bases). The V gene's germline CDR1 is MNHNS and CDR2 SASEGT. The CDR3 sequence is 13 residues long. Trimming took off 3 bases at V and 2 bases at J, with 8 bases between the two ends. CDR3 sequence: CASSERVTYEQYF. The CDR3 nucleotides read TGTGCCAGCAGTGAGCGGGTTACCTACGAGCAGTACTTC.

J is TRBJ1-2 and V is TRBV6-5; TRBD1 is a possible D gene (5 bases). Trimming left V 7 bases short and J 5 bases short, with 14 bases between. CDR3 length: 13 amino acids. The germline CDR1 and CDR2 sequences are MNHEY and SVGAGI. The CDR3 sequence is CASTPLGGYGYTF. CDR3 coding DNA: TGTGCCAGCACCCCCCTCGGGGGATATGGCTACACCTTC.